The clone carrying this T cell receptor (beta chain) showed up just a few times. The record originates from a study of blood T cell repertoires in COVID-19. In the study overall: Acute-phase and convalescent COVID-19 samples originated in the United States, Italy and Spain. PBMCs, B-cell-depleted T cells, or T cells provided the cDNA or gDNA that made up the material.

Data came from immunoSEQ multiplex PCR; TCRdb stores just in-frame clones and leaves some out. The sample holds roughly 40,000 clones, 60% to 80% seen once. The germline V gene encodes CDR1 SGHTA and CDR2 FQGTGA. This CDR3 contains 14 residues. The V segment lost 5 bases and the J segment 10 bases; nucleotides outside the gene matches: 9. Input material: peripheral blood. This TCR derives from a man between 65 and 80 years old with acute or convalescent COVID-19. The rearrangement uses TRBV7-3 and TRBJ2-1, with TRBD1 identical over 9 bases. The CDR3 region has the DNA TGTGCCAGCAGCCAAGGGACAGGGTCGTCCGAGCAGTTCTTC. Translation gives CASSQGTGSSEQFF.